The rows below give T cell receptor beta chains drawn from one sample of a study of CD8 T cells in ankylosing spondylitis. From the 5' RACE reads, TCRdb called clonotypes with MiXCR, one entry per CDR3 protein. Here the sample spans hundreds of thousands of distinct CDR3 sequences, about 25% being singletons. Material for sequencing was blood, either unsorted or a sorted T cell fraction (not recorded which). These receptors all stem from a male donor with ankylosing spondylitis. CDR3s include the opening cysteine and the closing phenylalanine or tryptophan. A D gene is named only where the DNA matches it firmly. Clone size is not always given. Where it is, it says once, few, many or a class for expanded clones.

J: TRBJ1-6; D: TRBD1; size: few; V: TRBV27; DNA: TGTGCCAGCAGTTTAAGGACAGGGGGTAATTCACCCCTCCACTTT; CDR3: CASSLRTGGNSPLHF
J: TRBJ1-6; D: .; size: .; V: TRBV7-6; DNA: TGTGCCAGCGGGGGGGACGGTAATTCACCCCTCCACTTT; CDR3: CASGGDGNSPLHF
J: TRBJ2-2; D: .; size: few; V: TRBV5-1; DNA: TGCGCCAGCAGCCGCCGGACGACGGGCCGACGGCCCGGGGAGCTGTTTTTT; CDR3: CASSRRTTGRRPGELFF
J: TRBJ2-2; D: .; size: few; V: TRBV20-1; DNA: TGCAGTGCTAGAGGTGGAAGGGGCGCCACCGGGGAGCTGTTTTTT; CDR3: CSARGGRGATGELFF
J: TRBJ1-5; D: .; size: .; V: TRBV20-1; DNA: TGCAGTGCTAGTGCATTACAGAGGGGCAATCAGCCCCAGCATTTT; CDR3: CSASALQRGNQPQHF
J: TRBJ2-3; D: TRBD2; size: few; V: TRBV20-1; DNA: TGCAGTGCTGCGGGACTAGCGGTCCGGGCTACGCAGTATTTT; CDR3: CSAAGLAVRATQYF
J: TRBJ2-5; D: TRBD2; size: few; V: TRBV20-1; DNA: TGCAGTGCCACGACTAGCGGGAGGGCCAAGACCCAGTACTTC; CDR3: CSATTSGRAKTQYF
J: TRBJ1-2; D: TRBD1; size: many; V: TRBV5-1; DNA: TGCGCCAGCAGCTACACTCAATCGACAGGGAACTATGGCTACACCTTC; CDR3: CASSYTQSTGNYGYTF
J: TRBJ2-2; D: .; size: .; V: TRBV10-3; DNA: TGTGCCATCAGTGCGGGTATCGCCGGGGAGCTGTTTTTT; CDR3: CAISAGIAGELFF
J: TRBJ2-3; D: .; size: .; V: TRBV20-1; DNA: TGCAGTGCTAGTGGGGCGATGGGGACAGATACGCAGTATTTT; CDR3: CSASGAMGTDTQYF
J: TRBJ2-5; D: .; size: .; V: TRBV12-3/TRBV12-4; DNA: TGTGCCAGCCGAGGGGAGACGGAGACCCAGTACTTC; CDR3: CASRGETETQYF
J: TRBJ1-4; D: .; size: .; V: TRBV11-2; DNA: TGTGCCAGCAGCTTATTAGGACAGTCTAATGAAAAACTGTTTTTT; CDR3: CASSLLGQSNEKLFF
J: TRBJ2-1; D: .; size: many; V: TRBV20-1; DNA: TGCAGTGCTAGAGATAGCAGGACCCCCGGGAATGAGCAGTTCTTC; CDR3: CSARDSRTPGNEQFF
J: TRBJ1-2; D: .; size: .; V: TRBV7-6; DNA: TGTGCCAGCAGCTTAGGAACAGGACGGACCTATGGCTACACCTTC; CDR3: CASSLGTGRTYGYTF
J: TRBJ2-7; D: TRBD2; size: .; V: TRBV11-3; DNA: TGTGCCAGCAGCTCCCCACTAGCGGGAAGCTCCTACGAGCAGTACTTC; CDR3: CASSSPLAGSSYEQYF
J: TRBJ1-2; D: TRBD1; size: .; V: TRBV5-1; DNA: TGCGCCAGCAGCTTGGGACAGGGAAGTGGCTACACCTTC; CDR3: CASSLGQGSGYTF
J: TRBJ2-1; D: .; size: .; V: TRBV10-3; DNA: TGTGCCATCAGTGAAGCAGTTGGGGGGCGCGATGAGCAGTTCTTC; CDR3: CAISEAVGGRDEQFF
J: TRBJ2-3; D: TRBD2; size: few; V: TRBV7-9; DNA: TGTGCCAGCAGCGGGGGACTAGCCGCAGATACGCAGTATTTT; CDR3: CASSGGLAADTQYF
J: TRBJ2-7; D: TRBD2; size: .; V: TRBV7-9; DNA: TGTGCCAGCAGCTTGGCTAGCGGTTCCTACGAGCAGTACTTC; CDR3: CASSLASGSYEQYF
J: TRBJ2-2; D: TRBD1; size: few; V: TRBV5-1; DNA: TGCGCCAGCAGCTCGGGACAGGGGGCAGGAGGGGAGCTGTTTTTT; CDR3: CASSSGQGAGGELFF
J: TRBJ2-1; D: TRBD2; size: few; V: TRBV7-9; DNA: TGTGCCAGCAGCTCCAGCGGGGGACCCTACAATGAGCAGTTCTTC; CDR3: CASSSSGGPYNEQFF